These T cell receptor beta chains were read from a single sample in a study of CD8 T cells in Susac syndrome. MiXCR was run by TCRdb on the immunoSEQ multiplex PCR reads, yielding one entry per CDR3 protein. The sample holds approximately 120,000 distinct CDR3 sequences, about 93% seen once. Sequenced material: CD4+ T cells from PBMCs. All receptors come from a human donor in good health. The CDR3 runs from the conserved cysteine through the conserved F or W. Each record gives: J gene, D gene, clone size, V gene, CDR3 DNA, CDR3 protein. The D gene is left open where the match is weak. Only some rows state a clone size, as once, few, many or a class for expanded clones.

TRBJ1-1	.	.	TRBV18	TGTGCCAGCTCACCGTCAAGGTCCACTGAAGCTTTCTTT	CASSPSRSTEAFF
TRBJ2-3	.	.	TRBV7-8	TGTGCCAGCAGCCGGGGGCCCGGCAGGGGAGATACGCAGTATTTT	CASSRGPGRGDTQYF
TRBJ1-5	.	.	TRBV7-8	TGTGCCAGCAGCCCTCACCGGGACCCCTTTTCTTCCCAGCATTTT	CASSPHRDPFSSQHF
TRBJ1-5	TRBD1	.	TRBV7-8	TGTGCCAGCAGCCCGAAAAGGGGACAGGGCTATCAGCCCCAGCATTTT	CASSPKRGQGYQPQHF
TRBJ2-2	.	.	TRBV5-1	TGCGCCAGCAGCTTCGACTTTACCGGGGAGCTGTTTTTT	CASSFDFTGELFF
TRBJ1-2	.	.	TRBV3-1	TGTGCCAGCAGCCAAGAACTACAGGGACTTGGCTACACCTTC	CASSQELQGLGYTF
TRBJ1-3	.	.	TRBV5-1	TGCGCCAGCAGCGATGAAAACACCATATATTTT	CASSDENTIYF
TRBJ2-1	.	.	TRBV6-2/TRBV6-3	TGTGCCAGCAGTCCCGCTGGTGGGGATGAGCAGTTCTTC	CASSPAGGDEQFF
TRBJ2-2	.	once	TRBV10-1	TGCGCCAGCAACAGCCAAACCGGGGAGCTGTTTTTT	CASNSQTGELFF
TRBJ2-7	TRBD1	.	TRBV7-2	TGTGCCAGCAGCCCCCAGGGGGCTCCCTACGAGCAGTACTTC	CASSPQGAPYEQYF
TRBJ2-7	.	.	TRBV6-1	TGTGCCAGCAGTGAAAGGAGGTACGAGCAGTACTTC	CASSERRYEQYF
TRBJ2-5	TRBD1	.	TRBV12-3/TRBV12-4	TGTGCCAGCAGCCCTGTCGTAGGGACAGATGGGACCCAGTACTTC	CASSPVVGTDGTQYF
TRBJ1-1	TRBD1	.	TRBV6-2/TRBV6-3	TGTGCCAGCAGCCCAACCGGGACAGGGGTCACTGAAGCTTTCTTT	CASSPTGTGVTEAFF
TRBJ1-1	TRBD1	.	TRBV19	TGTGCCAGTAGTCCAGGGGGTCTTCTGAACACTGAAGCTTTCTTT	CASSPGGLLNTEAFF
TRBJ2-7	TRBD2	.	TRBV9	TGTGCCAGCAGCGTGGATTTAGCGGGAGGCCTCGGGGAGCAGTACTTC	CASSVDLAGGLGEQYF
TRBJ2-7	.	.	TRBV20-1	TGCAGTGCTAGATCCAGGGAGGACGAGCAGTACTTC	CSARSREDEQYF